Shown below are 17 T cell receptor beta chains from a single sample sequenced in a study of Ad26.COV2.S vaccination and SARS-CoV-2 variants. Data came from immunoSEQ multiplex PCR; TCRdb stores just in-frame clones and leaves some out. The sample carries a few hundred thousand clones, around 91% recorded once. Stated treatment: roughly 18 received Ad26.COV2.S at low or high dose, single or two shots; 5 received placebo; per-sample allocation not given. Sampling was done on day 63 after the first vaccine or placebo injection. The material was peripheral blood, obtained in a trial of Ad26.COV2.S vaccine versus placebo. These receptors originate from a person aged 18-65 years who received the Ad26.COV2.S COVID-19 vaccine or a placebo.

In its sample, this clone was seen a few times. Other nucleotide sequences in the sample specify the same CDR3. This chain links TRBV5-4 with TRBJ1-1; D might be TRBD1 (6 bases). The CDR3 is 15 residues long. Deletions cut 0 bases from V and 0 bases from J, with 9 bases between. CDR1 and CDR2 (germline): SGHNT, YYREEE (reference sequence). The CDR3 is CASSLGGAMNTEAFF. As DNA, the CDR3 is TGTGCCAGCAGCTTGGGGGGGGCGATGAACACTGAAGCTTTCTTT. Supplemented by reference TRBV5-4 and TRBJ1-1, the full variable domain reads ETGVTQSPTHLIKTRGQQVTLRCSSQSGHNTVSWYQQALGQGPQFIFQYYREEENGRGNFPPRFSGLQFPNYSSELNVNALELDDSALYLCASSLGGAMNTEAFFGQGTRLTVV.

The V call is TRBV6-6, the J call TRBJ2-3, with D perhaps TRBD1 (5 bases). In germline, CDR1 is MNHNY, CDR2 SVGAGI (reference sequence). This CDR3 contains 17 residues. V was trimmed by 5 bases and J by 1 base, leaving 19 bases between them. The CDR3 DNA reads as TGTGCCAGCAGTCCCCTACAGGCGCATGTAGGCACAGATACGCAGTATTTT. This translates into CASSPLQAHVGTDTQYF.

This clone showed up just once. The rearrangement joins TRBV28 to TRBJ2-7, with D unclear. This CDR3 region has 13 residues. In germline, CDR1 is MDHEN, CDR2 SYDVKM. V lost 1 base and J lost 3, with 7 bases in between. This CDR3 is CASSLLGVYEQYF. CDR3 coding DNA: TGTGCCAGCAGTTTATTGGGTGTCTACGAGCAGTACTTC.

The chain combines TRBV3-1 (or the pseudogene TRBV3-2) with TRBJ2-1, with a tentative D call TRBD1 (5 bases). Germline loops: CDR1 LGHDT, CDR2 YNNKEL (reference sequence). CDR3 size: 12 residues. Trimming took off 11 bases at V and 4 bases at J, with 12 bases between the two ends. CDR3 coding DNA: TGTGCCTGCGCTGACAGTTACAATGAGCAGTTCTTC. Translation gives CACADSYNEQFF.

The V gene is TRBV3-1 (or the pseudogene TRBV3-2), the J gene TRBJ2-1; D gene unclear. The germline V gene has CDR1 LGHDT and CDR2 YNNKEL (reference sequence). The CDR3 runs to 18 residues. With 1 base removed from V and 0 bases from J, the gap between germline ends came to 16 bases. CDR3 DNA sequence: TGTGCCAGCAGCCAAGCCCCAGCGCGCCCTTCCTCCTACAATGAGCAGTTCTTC. It is translated as CASSQAPARPSSYNEQFF.

The V call is TRBV7-9, the J call TRBJ1-3; D is unclear. This CDR3 contains 13 residues. Germline V gene lookup returns CDR1 SEHNR and CDR2 FQNEAQ (reference sequence). The V gene lost 1 base and the J gene lost 5 bases, with 6 bases spanning the gap. The CDR3 bases are TGTGCCAGCAGCTTAGAACTGCGAAACACCATATATTTT. It yields the protein CASSLELRNTIYF.

The chain carries TRBV6-5 and TRBJ1-5; D remains unclear. V lost 7 bases to trimming and J lost 0 bases, with 7 bases between them. CDR1 and CDR2 (germline): MNHEY, SVGAGI. The length of the CDR3 is 13 residues. Here the CDR3 reads CASTFYSNQPQHF. In DNA, the CDR3 is TGTGCCAGCACCTTTTATAGCAATCAGCCCCAGCATTTT.

This clone was detected only once. This rearrangement joins TRBV25-1 to TRBJ1-6; no clear D. CDR3 length equals 14 residues. Germline CDR1 MGHDK, CDR2 SYGVNS. Trimming left V 2 bases short and J 7 bases short, with 9 bases between. The CDR3 loop reads CASSEHRQNSPLHF. CDR3 nucleotide sequence: TGTGCCAGCAGTGAACACAGACAAAATTCACCCCTCCACTTT.

This sequence joins TRBV11-1 and TRBJ2-5, with D perhaps matching TRBD1 (6 bases). Germline V gives CDR1 SGHAT, CDR2 FQDESV (reference sequence). The CDR3 contains 13 residues. V was shortened by 5 bases and J by 4 bases, with 11 bases between the two germline ends. This CDR3 reads CASSPQGAETQYF. CDR3 coding DNA: TGTGCCAGCAGCCCACAGGGCGCAGAGACCCAGTACTTC.

In the case of this clone: The same CDR3 also results from other DNA sequences found in this sample. The V gene is TRBV5-1, the J gene TRBJ2-2; D is unresolved. The CDR3 has 15 residues. Germline-derived CDR1 and CDR2 are SGHRS and YFSETQ. V dropped 0 bases and J dropped 3 bases, with 9 bases sitting between them. The CDR3 here is CASSLGGSDTGELFF. CDR3 coding DNA: TGCGCCAGCAGCTTGGGTGGTTCGGACACCGGGGAGCTGTTTTTT.

The chain links TRBV9 to TRBJ2-5, with D possibly being TRBD2 (5 bases). V shed 0 bases and J shed 3 bases, with 9 bases lying between them. This CDR3 comprises 14 residues. The germline CDR1 and CDR2 sequences are SGDLS and YYNGEE. Written as DNA, the CDR3 is TGTGCCAGCAGCGTAGGACCGCGGGAAGAGACCCAGTACTTC. It translates to CASSVGPREETQYF.

This clone has only one observation. V and J are TRBV5-6 and TRBJ2-7; TRBD2 agrees at 7 bases. With V trimmed by 4 bases and J by 2 bases, 12 bases remained unmatched. Germline-derived CDR1 and CDR2 are SGHDT and YYEEEE. The CDR3 length is 16 residues. CDR3 amino acids: CASSRARSGKPYEQYF. CDR3 nucleotide sequence: TGTGCCAGCAGCCGTGCGAGGAGCGGGAAACCCTACGAGCAGTACTTC. Using reference TRBV5-6 and TRBJ2-7 for the parts outside the CDR3, the full variable domain is DAGVTQSPTHLIKTRGQQVTLRCSPKSGHDTVSWYQQALGQGPQFIFQYYEEEERQRGNFPDRFSGHQFPNYSSELNVNALLLGDSALYLCASSRARSGKPYEQYFGPGTRLTVT.

The rearrangement uses TRBV28 and TRBJ1-2, with no clear D. Per germline, CDR1 MDHEN and CDR2 SYDVKM. Trimming stripped 3 bases from V and 6 bases from J, with 11 bases between. The CDR3 runs to 13 residues. Here the CDR3 DNA reads TGTGCCAGCAGTTTCGGCAGATCCCATGGCTACACCTTC. This encodes CASSFGRSHGYTF.

This clone was recorded only once. The chain carries TRBV3-1 (or the pseudogene TRBV3-2) and TRBJ2-1; 12 positions agree with TRBD2. The CDR3 spans 19 residues. Per germline, CDR1 LGHDT and CDR2 YNNKEL (reference sequence). The V segment lost 0 bases and the J segment 2 bases; nucleotides outside the gene matches: 8. The CDR3 reads CASSQDKGASGRAYNEQFF. CDR3 DNA sequence: TGTGCCAGCAGCCAAGATAAGGGGGCTAGCGGGAGGGCCTACAATGAGCAGTTCTTC.

The chain links TRBV7-8 to TRBJ2-3, with a possible D match to TRBD2 (5 bases). V was clipped by 8 bases and J by 8 bases, with 20 bases between them. This CDR3 contains 14 residues. Looked up from germline, CDR1 is SGHVS and CDR2 is FQNEAQ. The chain's CDR3 is CASGELVGPLTQYF. CDR3 bases: TGTGCCAGCGGGGAGCTCGTGGGCCCTCTTACGCAGTATTTT.

The V call is TRBV7-2, the J call TRBJ1-2; 8 bases are a match to TRBD1. The germline gives CDR1 SGHTA, CDR2 FQGNSA. V trimming: 5 bases; J trimming: 4 bases; junction bases outside the gene matches: 6. CDR3 size: 14 residues. The CDR3 reads CASSTRDRSYGYTF. CDR3 DNA: TGTGCCAGCAGCACTAGGGACAGGAGCTATGGCTACACCTTC.

The genes are TRBV6-2 or TRBV6-3 and TRBJ2-7; D uncertain. Deletions cut 2 bases from V and 0 bases from J, with 8 bases between. Germline V gives CDR1 MNHEY, CDR2 SVGEGT. The CDR3 runs to 14 residues. The CDR3 sequence: CASSYTLISYEQYF. The CDR3 bases are TGTGCCAGCAGTTACACCCTAATCTCCTACGAGCAGTACTTC.